This T cell receptor (beta chain) is from a study of response to subunit inactivated influenza vaccine. Whole-study findings and limits: The authors offered the suggestion that each seasonal influenza vaccination recruits few new T cells.

TCRdb reprocessed the RT-PCR reads via MiXCR and lists one record per CDR3 protein. The sample has more than 150,000 distinct CDR3 sequences; about 10% are singletons. This clonotype occurred many times. Its specificity is unknown. V trimming: 4 bases; J trimming: 5 bases; junction bases outside the gene matches: 9. The germline gives CDR1 SGHTA, CDR2 FQGNSA. The CDR3 has 17 residues. V gene TRBV7-2 combines with J gene TRBJ2-5, with 14 bases matching TRBD2. The material was non-naive T cells sorted from PBMCs, obtained on the day of vaccination. This sequence originates from a man in his forties or fifties who received an inactivated influenza vaccine. CDR3 loop: CASSSKGTSGGWETQYF. The CDR3 coding sequence is TGTGCCAGCAGCTCCAAGGGGACTAGCGGGGGTTGGGAGACCCAGTACTTC.